Ten or more counts support the clone carrying this T cell receptor beta chain. Its cognate antigen is unknown. The data originate from a study of HIV-infected patients and healthy controls. cDNA was made from 500 ng RNA using alpha and beta constant primers. Alpha and beta chain libraries were made separately by chain-specific third strand synthesis with multiplexing indices. One entry per CDR3 protein results from TCRdb running MiXCR on the 5' RACE reads. The sample contains nearly 25,000 distinct CDR3 sequences, about 9% of which appear only once. General observations from the study: Compared with controls, mean Gini indices were significantly raised in HIV-infected repertoires, possibly indicating oligoclonality. Healthy control repertoires had roughly threefold more distinct CDR3s than untreated HIV+ repertoires, and higher Shannon diversity. Eight alpha and eight beta V genes differed significantly in mean usage between HIV-infected patients and controls.

The repertoire came from unfractionated whole blood and reflected all unsorted peripheral T cells. There are 17 residues in the CDR3. The receptor's source is an adult in good health. The J gene is TRBJ2-6, the V gene TRBV21-1; TRBD1, the table's D call, was not compared with the DNA. TRBV21-1 is marked as a pseudogene. The sequencing input was blood. The CDR3: CASSILTAHSGANVLTF. The CDR3 DNA reads TGTGCCAGCAGCATATTGACAGCTCACTCTGGGGCCAACGTCCTGACTTTC.